This note documents a single TCR beta chain sequence. The data are from a study of control samples from healthy donors and cancer patients. The repertoire was sequenced with immunoSEQ multiplex PCR; TCRdb's copy has only in-frame clones and lacks some. The sample lists under 90,000 clones; 80% to 95% were seen once. This CDR3 is 15 amino acids long. The V segment lost 10 bases and the J segment 5 bases; nucleotides outside the gene matches: 11. In germline, CDR1 is KGHSH, CDR2 LQKENI. The source material was blood. The rearrangement joins TRBV18 to TRBJ2-1; 10 positions match TRBD2. The origin of this receptor is a woman in her fifties or sixties in good health. DNA of the CDR3: TGTGCCACCTACTCGGGACTAGCGTACAACAATGAGCAGTTCTTC. Translating it yields CATYSGLAYNNEQFF.